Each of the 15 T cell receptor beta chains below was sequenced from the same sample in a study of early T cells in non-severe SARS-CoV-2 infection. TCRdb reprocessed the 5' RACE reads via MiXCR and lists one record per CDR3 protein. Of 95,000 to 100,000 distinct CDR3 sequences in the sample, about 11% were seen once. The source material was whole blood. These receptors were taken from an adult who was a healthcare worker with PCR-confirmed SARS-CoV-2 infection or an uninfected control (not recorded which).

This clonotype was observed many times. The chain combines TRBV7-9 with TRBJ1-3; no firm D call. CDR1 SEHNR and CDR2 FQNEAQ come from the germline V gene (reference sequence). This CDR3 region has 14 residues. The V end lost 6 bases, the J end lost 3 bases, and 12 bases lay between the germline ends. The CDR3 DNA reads TGTGCCAGCAGGGATCCCGCTCGTGGAAACACCATATATTTT. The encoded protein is CASRDPARGNTIYF.

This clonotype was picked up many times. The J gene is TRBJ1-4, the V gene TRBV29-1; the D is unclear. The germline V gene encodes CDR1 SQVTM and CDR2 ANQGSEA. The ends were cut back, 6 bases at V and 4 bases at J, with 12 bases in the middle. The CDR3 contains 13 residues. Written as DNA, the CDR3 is TGCAGCGTAAACACGGGATTTAATGAAAAACTGTTTTTT. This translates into CSVNTGFNEKLFF.

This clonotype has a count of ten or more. The CDR3 sequence: CASSPDRGQFF. In nucleotides, the CDR3 is TGTGCCAGCTCACCCGACAGGGGCCAGTTCTTC. This chain connects TRBV18 to TRBJ2-1; 8 nucleotides align to TRBD1. The ends lost 3 bases at V and 13 bases at J; junction bases unmatched: 2. Germline V gene lookup returns CDR1 KGHSH and CDR2 LQKENI. The CDR3 sequence is 11 residues long.

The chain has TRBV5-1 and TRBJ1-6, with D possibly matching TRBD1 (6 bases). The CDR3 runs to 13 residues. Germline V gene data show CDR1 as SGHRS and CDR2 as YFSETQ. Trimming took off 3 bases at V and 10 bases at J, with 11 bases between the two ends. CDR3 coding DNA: TGCGCCAGCAGCTCCAGACAGGAATCACCCCTCCACTTT. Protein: CASSSRQESPLHF. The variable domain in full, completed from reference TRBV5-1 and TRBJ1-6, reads KAGVTQTPRYLIKTRGQQVTLSCSPISGHRSVSWYQQTPGQGLQFLFEYFSETQRNKGNFPGRFSGRQFSNSRSEMNVSTLELGDSALYLCASSSRQESPLHFGNGTRLTVT.

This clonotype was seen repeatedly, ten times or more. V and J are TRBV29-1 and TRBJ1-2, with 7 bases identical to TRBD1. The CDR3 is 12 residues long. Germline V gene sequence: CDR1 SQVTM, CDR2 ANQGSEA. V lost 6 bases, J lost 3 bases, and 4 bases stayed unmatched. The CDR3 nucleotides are TGCAGCGTCAACGACAGGGACTATGGCTACACCTTC. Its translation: CSVNDRDYGYTF.

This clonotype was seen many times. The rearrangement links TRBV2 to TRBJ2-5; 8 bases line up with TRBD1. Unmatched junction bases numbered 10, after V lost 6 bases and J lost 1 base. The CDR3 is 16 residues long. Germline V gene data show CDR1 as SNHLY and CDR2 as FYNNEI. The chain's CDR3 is CASSMDRASLQETQYF. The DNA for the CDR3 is TGTGCCAGCAGCATGGACAGGGCCTCTCTCCAAGAGACCCAGTACTTC.

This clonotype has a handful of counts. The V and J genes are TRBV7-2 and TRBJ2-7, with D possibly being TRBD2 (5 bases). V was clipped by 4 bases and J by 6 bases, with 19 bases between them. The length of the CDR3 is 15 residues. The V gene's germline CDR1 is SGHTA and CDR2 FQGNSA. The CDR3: CASSSQRGNKAEQYF. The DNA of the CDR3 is TGTGCCAGCAGCTCCCAACGAGGGAACAAAGCCGAGCAGTACTTC.

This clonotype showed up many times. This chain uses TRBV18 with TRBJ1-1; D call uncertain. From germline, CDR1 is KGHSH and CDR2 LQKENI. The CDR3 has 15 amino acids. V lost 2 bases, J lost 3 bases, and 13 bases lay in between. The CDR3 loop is CASSPTIGKYTEAFF. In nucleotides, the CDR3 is TGTGCCAGCTCACCAACAATAGGGAAGTACACTGAAGCTTTCTTT.

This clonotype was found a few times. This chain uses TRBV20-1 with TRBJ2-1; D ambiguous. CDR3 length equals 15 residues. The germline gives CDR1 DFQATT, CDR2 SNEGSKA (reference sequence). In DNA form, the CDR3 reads TGCAGGCCCATTACGGACCTCCGGGTCGACAATGAGCAGTTCTTC. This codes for CRPITDLRVDNEQFF.

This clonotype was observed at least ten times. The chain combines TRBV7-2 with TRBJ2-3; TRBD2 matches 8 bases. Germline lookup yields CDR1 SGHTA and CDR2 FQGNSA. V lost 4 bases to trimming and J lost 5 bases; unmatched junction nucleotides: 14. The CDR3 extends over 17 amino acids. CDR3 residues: CASSSGPAGGGRDTQYF. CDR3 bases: TGTGCCAGCAGCTCTGGACCGGCGGGGGGAGGGCGAGATACGCAGTATTTT.

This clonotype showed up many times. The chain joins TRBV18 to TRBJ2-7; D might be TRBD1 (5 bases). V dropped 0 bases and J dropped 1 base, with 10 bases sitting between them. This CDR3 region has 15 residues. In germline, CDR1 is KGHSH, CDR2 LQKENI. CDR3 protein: CASSPPGAGSYEQYF. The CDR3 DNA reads TGTGCCAGCTCACCACCAGGGGCAGGTTCCTACGAGCAGTACTTC.

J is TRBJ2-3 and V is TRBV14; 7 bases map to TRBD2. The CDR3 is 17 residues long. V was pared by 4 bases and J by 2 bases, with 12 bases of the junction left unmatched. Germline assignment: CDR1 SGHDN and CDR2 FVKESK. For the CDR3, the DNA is TGTGCCAGCAGCCGTTTGCGGGGAGGGGATTTCACAGATACGCAGTATTTT. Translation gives CASSRLRGGDFTDTQYF.

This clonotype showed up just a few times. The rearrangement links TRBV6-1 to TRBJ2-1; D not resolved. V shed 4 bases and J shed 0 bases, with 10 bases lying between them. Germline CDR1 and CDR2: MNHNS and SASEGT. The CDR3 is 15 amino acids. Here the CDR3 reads CASSADESSYNEQFF. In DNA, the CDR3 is TGTGCCAGCAGTGCTGACGAGAGCTCCTACAATGAGCAGTTCTTC.

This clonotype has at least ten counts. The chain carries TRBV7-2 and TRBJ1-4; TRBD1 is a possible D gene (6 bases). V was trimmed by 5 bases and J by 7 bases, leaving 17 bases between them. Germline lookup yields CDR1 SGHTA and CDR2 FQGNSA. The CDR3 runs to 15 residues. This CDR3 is CASSLTAGGGEKLFF. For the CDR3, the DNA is TGTGCCAGCAGCCTGACAGCGGGAGGGGGTGAAAAACTGTTTTTT.

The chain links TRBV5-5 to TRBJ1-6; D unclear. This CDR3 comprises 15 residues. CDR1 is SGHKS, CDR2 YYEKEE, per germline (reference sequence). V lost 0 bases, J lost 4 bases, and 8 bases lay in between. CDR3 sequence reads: CASSLANGYNSPLHF. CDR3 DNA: TGTGCCAGCAGCTTGGCTAACGGATATAATTCACCCCTCCACTTT.